The 11 T cell receptor beta chains listed next were all sequenced from one sample in a study of metastatic and nonmetastatic thyroid tumors. TCRdb reprocessed the PCR reads via MiXCR. The data show 60,000 to 85,000 clones, with around 18% seen just once and around 13% held by the top ten. Thyroid surgery had not been preceded by any treatment in any patient. The sequenced material came from blood. These receptors all stem from a female donor with papillary thyroid cancer or a benign thyroid nodule (not recorded which). Some clones in this sample may be carry-over from other donors' samples.

The chain combines TRBV5-6 with TRBJ2-3, with 7 positions matching TRBD1. V was clipped by 6 bases and J by 1 base; unmatched bases: 5. The germline CDR1 and CDR2 sequences are SGHDT and YYEEEE. The CDR3 loop spans 14 amino acids. The CDR3 DNA reads as TGTGCCAGCATAGAAGGGACAGGCACAGATACGCAGTATTTT. This codes for CASIEGTGTDTQYF.

This clone was detected many times. V usage is TRBV12-3 or TRBV12-4 and J usage is TRBJ2-7; 9 bases are a match to TRBD1. V was clipped by 7 bases and J by 6 bases; unmatched bases: 7. The CDR3 runs to 13 residues. The CDR3 spells CASKRDRVSEQYF. The DNA for the CDR3 is TGTGCCAGCAAGCGGGACAGGGTCTCCGAGCAGTACTTC.

This clone was counted many times. The CDR3, as DNA: TGTGCCAGCAGCTTCAAGGGGCGTATCACCGGGGAGCTGTTTTTT. Translating it yields CASSFKGRITGELFF. The chain links TRBV28 to TRBJ2-2; a weak D match, TRBD1 (5 bases). V lost 6 bases and J lost 4, with 15 bases in between. The CDR3 totals 15 residues. Germline V gene data show CDR1 as MDHEN and CDR2 as SYDVKM. Looking up the rest from reference TRBV28 and TRBJ2-2 gives the full variable domain: DVKVTQSSRYLVKRTGEKVFLECVQDMDHENMFWYRQDPGLGLRLIYFSYDVKMKEKGDIPEGYSVSREKKERFSLILESASTNQTSMYLCASSFKGRITGELFFGEGSRLTVL.

The gene calls are TRBV30 and TRBJ1-6, with 9 nucleotides matching TRBD1. J was trimmed by 8 bases and V by 0 bases; bases with no gene match: 8. The germline gives CDR1 GTSNPN, CDR2 SVGIG (reference sequence). The length of the CDR3 is 16 residues. CDR3 residues: CAWSVLWDRVDSPLHF. The CDR3 DNA follows: TGTGCCTGGAGTGTACTCTGGGACAGGGTTGATTCACCCCTCCACTTT.

Here the CDR3 reads CASSLVVTGDVGANVLTF. The DNA for the CDR3 is TGTGCCAGCAGCTTGGTGGTGACAGGGGACGTTGGGGCCAACGTCCTGACTTTC. The genes are TRBV5-4 and TRBJ2-6, with 8 bases matching TRBD1. This CDR3 has 18 residues. V trimming: 0 bases; J trimming: 3 bases; junction bases outside the gene matches: 8. From germline, CDR1 is SGHNT and CDR2 YYREEE (reference sequence).

This clone was seen repeatedly, ten times or more. The rearrangement uses TRBV5-4 and TRBJ2-1, with D maybe TRBD2 (5 bases). The CDR3 sequence is 15 residues long. Germline V gene lookup returns CDR1 SGHNT and CDR2 YYREEE (reference sequence). Trimming removed 3 bases from V and 6 bases from J, with 16 bases in between. CDR3 protein: CASSSRGRGANEQFF. CDR3 coding DNA: TGTGCCAGCAGCTCGCGAGGGAGAGGCGCCAATGAGCAGTTCTTC. The variable domain in full, with the rest retrieved from reference TRBV5-4 and TRBJ2-1, is ETGVTQSPTHLIKTRGQQVTLRCSSQSGHNTVSWYQQALGQGPQFIFQYYREEENGRGNFPPRFSGLQFPNYSSELNVNALELDDSALYLCASSSRGRGANEQFFGPGTRLTVL.

V gene TRBV11-2 combines with J gene TRBJ2-2; 10 bases are a match to TRBD2. The CDR3 consists of 15 residues. CDR1 and CDR2 (germline): SGHAT, FQNNGV. V was pared by 3 bases and J by 5 bases, with 3 bases of the junction left unmatched. The CDR3 DNA follows: TGTGCCAGCAGCTTGGGACTAGCGAGAACCGGGGAGCTGTTTTTT. The encoded protein is CASSLGLARTGELFF.

This clone was observed at least ten times. The chain links TRBV12-5 to TRBJ2-1; D not resolved. This CDR3 has 13 residues. V was shortened by 0 bases and J by 4 bases, with 4 bases between the two germline ends. Germline CDR1 and CDR2: LGHNT and FRNRAP. CDR3 nucleotides: TGTGCTAGTGGTTTGGTAAATTACAATGAGCAGTTCTTC. Encoded protein: CASGLVNYNEQFF.

This clone was seen at least ten times. As DNA, the CDR3 is TGTGCCAGCAGGGGGGGGGCGCCTGGCTACACCTTC. Its protein is CASRGGAPGYTF. The chain couples TRBV27 to TRBJ1-2; the D gene is possibly TRBD1 (6 bases). CDR3 length: 12 residues. Trimming cost V 6 bases and J 7 bases, with 12 bases left between them. Germline lookup yields CDR1 MNHEY and CDR2 SMNVEV (reference sequence).

This chain connects TRBV11-3 to TRBJ2-7; TRBD2 is a possible D gene (5 bases). V lost 0 bases to trimming and J lost 7 bases, with 13 bases between them. The length of the CDR3 is 14 residues. Per germline, CDR1 SGHNT and CDR2 YENEEA. CDR3 sequence (DNA): TGTGCCAGCAGCTTAGATCTAGAGGGTACGGAGCAGTACTTC. Its protein product is CASSLDLEGTEQYF.

This clone has ten or more counts. This CDR3 is also generated by other DNA sequences in the sample. The chain recombines TRBV20-1 with TRBJ2-5, with D perhaps matching TRBD1 or TRBD2 (5 bases each). V dropped 6 bases and J dropped 4 bases, with 24 bases sitting between them. The germline gives CDR1 DFQATT, CDR2 SNEGSKA (reference sequence). This CDR3 region has 16 residues. The chain's CDR3 is CSARPTQLARGETQYF. The DNA of the CDR3 is TGCAGTGCCAGACCCACTCAGCTAGCAAGGGGAGAGACCCAGTACTTC.